A selection of T cell receptor beta chains follows, all from one sample in a study of blood T cells in healthy people across ages. TCRdb re-called the 5' RACE reads with MiXCR, one entry per CDR3 protein. This table has roughly 2 million distinct CDR3 sequences, roughly 52% appearing once. Input material: blood. These receptors were obtained from a woman in her thirties or forties in good health. Each CDR3 is given with its conserved first and last residue. The D gene is left open where the match is weak. Clone sizes are given selectively: once, few, many, or a class where the clone is expanded.

V gene: TRBV11-3
J gene: TRBJ2-1
clone size: -
D gene: TRBD2
CDR3 protein: CASSVGRLAGGNEQFF
CDR3 DNA: TGTGCCAGCAGCGTAGGACGACTAGCGGGGGGCAATGAGCAGTTCTTC

V gene: TRBV6-5
J gene: TRBJ2-1
clone size: -
D gene: TRBD2
CDR3 protein: CASSYSVRAGNNEQFF
CDR3 DNA: TGTGCCAGCAGTTACTCGGTGCGAGCGGGGAACAATGAGCAGTTCTTC

V gene: TRBV7-2
J gene: TRBJ2-3
clone size: -
D gene: -
CDR3 protein: CASIPGPADTQYF
CDR3 DNA: TGTGCCAGCATCCCAGGACCGGCAGATACGCAGTATTTT

V gene: TRBV6-1
J gene: TRBJ2-7
clone size: -
D gene: -
CDR3 protein: CASSEEYF
CDR3 DNA: TGTGCCAGCAGTGAAGAGTACTTC

V gene: TRBV25-1
J gene: TRBJ1-4
clone size: few
D gene: TRBD1
CDR3 protein: CASSVQGRDSHSFNEKLFF
CDR3 DNA: TGTGCCAGCAGTGTCCAAGGGAGGGACAGCCACAGCTTCAATGAAAAACTGTTTTTT

V gene: TRBV7-2
J gene: TRBJ1-2
clone size: -
D gene: TRBD1
CDR3 protein: CASSPGQGSPANYGYTF
CDR3 DNA: TGTGCCAGCAGCCCCGGACAGGGGTCTCCAGCTAACTATGGCTACACCTTC

V gene: TRBV20-1
J gene: TRBJ2-1
clone size: few
D gene: TRBD2
CDR3 protein: CSVTKRGGSYEQFF
CDR3 DNA: TGCAGCGTCACAAAGCGGGGGGGTAGCTATGAGCAGTTCTTC

V gene: TRBV6-2/TRBV6-3
J gene: TRBJ2-4
clone size: few
D gene: -
CDR3 protein: CASSGPSTDGVKNIQYF
CDR3 DNA: TGTGCCAGCAGTGGCCCCTCTACTGACGGGGTTAAAAACATTCAGTACTTC

V gene: TRBV29-1
J gene: TRBJ2-1
clone size: many
D gene: -
CDR3 protein: CSVGGGINNNEQFF
CDR3 DNA: TGCAGCGTTGGGGGGGGCATCAACAACAATGAGCAGTTCTTC

V gene: TRBV6-5
J gene: TRBJ1-2
clone size: -
D gene: TRBD1
CDR3 protein: CASSYYRGSNYGYTF
CDR3 DNA: TGTGCCAGCAGTTACTACAGGGGGTCTAACTATGGCTACACCTTC

V gene: TRBV6-5
J gene: TRBJ2-1
clone size: -
D gene: -
CDR3 protein: CAAAAGRAHNEQFF
CDR3 DNA: TGTGCCGCGGCGGCGGGAAGAGCCCACAATGAGCAGTTCTTC

V gene: TRBV7-8
J gene: TRBJ1-2
clone size: -
D gene: TRBD1
CDR3 protein: CASSRYAPGQGSSGYTF
CDR3 DNA: TGTGCCAGCAGCCGATATGCCCCGGGACAGGGGAGTTCTGGCTACACCTTC

V gene: TRBV9
J gene: TRBJ2-3
clone size: few
D gene: TRBD2
CDR3 protein: CASSVAGGDTDTQYF
CDR3 DNA: TGTGCCAGCAGCGTAGCTGGGGGGGACACAGATACGCAGTATTTT

V gene: TRBV2
J gene: TRBJ2-3
clone size: few
D gene: -
CDR3 protein: CASSGVGGGTQYF
CDR3 DNA: TGTGCCAGCAGTGGAGTGGGGGGTGGTACGCAGTATTTT

V gene: TRBV5-1
J gene: TRBJ2-7
clone size: many
D gene: -
CDR3 protein: CASSLEGTTYEQYF
CDR3 DNA: TGCGCCAGCAGCTTGGAGGGTACCACCTACGAGCAGTACTTC

V gene: TRBV6-1
J gene: TRBJ1-2
clone size: -
D gene: TRBD1
CDR3 protein: CASIPGTGLSMASGYTF
CDR3 DNA: TGTGCCAGCATCCCCGGGACAGGGCTTTCTATGGCGTCGGGCTACACCTTC

V gene: TRBV20-1
J gene: TRBJ2-7
clone size: few
D gene: -
CDR3 protein: CSARLPAGSSYEQYF
CDR3 DNA: TGCAGTGCTAGACTCCCCGCGGGGAGCTCCTACGAGCAGTACTTC

V gene: TRBV28
J gene: TRBJ2-1
clone size: -
D gene: -
CDR3 protein: CASSLEAGKGYNEQFF
CDR3 DNA: TGTGCCAGCAGTTTAGAGGCAGGGAAGGGTTACAATGAGCAGTTCTTC

V gene: TRBV7-3
J gene: TRBJ2-3
clone size: -
D gene: -
CDR3 protein: CASSLGFGRDTDTQYF
CDR3 DNA: TGTGCCAGCAGCTTAGGTTTCGGCAGAGACACAGATACGCAGTATTTT

V gene: TRBV7-2
J gene: TRBJ2-1
clone size: many
D gene: TRBD1
CDR3 protein: CASSFDRGLYNEQFF
CDR3 DNA: TGTGCCAGCAGCTTCGACAGGGGATTATACAATGAGCAGTTCTTC

V gene: TRBV20-1
J gene: TRBJ2-2
clone size: -
D gene: TRBD2
CDR3 protein: CSARGEGRELFF
CDR3 DNA: TGCAGTGCTAGAGGGGAGGGTAGGGAGCTGTTTTTT

V gene: TRBV23-1
J gene: TRBJ1-1
clone size: -
D gene: -
CDR3 protein: CASSHSEPRFGDTEAFF
CDR3 DNA: TGCGCCAGCAGTCATTCAGAACCCAGATTTGGAGACACTGAAGCTTTCTTT

V gene: TRBV9
J gene: TRBJ2-5
clone size: few
D gene: TRBD2
CDR3 protein: CASSVEWGGPMETQYF
CDR3 DNA: TGTGCCAGCAGCGTAGAGTGGGGGGGTCCTATGGAGACCCAGTACTTC

V gene: TRBV27
J gene: TRBJ1-2
clone size: few
D gene: TRBD1
CDR3 protein: CASSVDRGPNYGYTF
CDR3 DNA: TGTGCCAGCAGTGTCGACAGGGGTCCTAACTATGGCTACACCTTC

V gene: TRBV5-1
J gene: TRBJ2-3
clone size: -
D gene: -
CDR3 protein: CASSLDPPGSGTDTQYF
CDR3 DNA: TGCGCCAGCAGCTTGGATCCCCCAGGGTCGGGGACAGATACGCAGTATTTT

V gene: TRBV20-1
J gene: TRBJ2-3
clone size: -
D gene: -
CDR3 protein: CSARNPTEDTQYF
CDR3 DNA: TGCAGTGCAAGGAACCCCACAGAGGATACGCAGTATTTT

V gene: TRBV4-1
J gene: TRBJ1-1
clone size: -
D gene: -
CDR3 protein: CASSHDSNTEAFF
CDR3 DNA: TGCGCCAGCAGCCACGACTCGAACACTGAAGCTTTCTTT

V gene: TRBV20-1
J gene: TRBJ1-1
clone size: -
D gene: -
CDR3 protein: CSARVGRNTEAFF
CDR3 DNA: TGCAGTGCTAGAGTCGGCAGGAACACTGAAGCTTTCTTT

V gene: TRBV7-9
J gene: TRBJ1-4
clone size: few
D gene: -
CDR3 protein: CASSLSSGDEKLFF
CDR3 DNA: TGTGCCAGCAGCTTATCTAGTGGGGACGAAAAACTGTTTTTT

V gene: TRBV20-1
J gene: TRBJ2-3
clone size: few
D gene: -
CDR3 protein: CSAPQADTQYF
CDR3 DNA: TGCAGTGCCCCCCAGGCAGATACGCAGTATTTT

V gene: TRBV12-3/TRBV12-4
J gene: TRBJ2-7
clone size: few
D gene: TRBD1
CDR3 protein: CASSLDGTEGDEQYF
CDR3 DNA: TGTGCCAGCAGTTTAGATGGGACAGAGGGGGACGAGCAGTACTTC

V gene: TRBV7-2
J gene: TRBJ2-7
clone size: few
D gene: TRBD1
CDR3 protein: CASSDRGWDEQYF
CDR3 DNA: TGTGCCAGCAGCGACAGGGGGTGGGACGAGCAGTACTTC

V gene: TRBV28
J gene: TRBJ2-3
clone size: -
D gene: -
CDR3 protein: CASSGGAALQDTQYF
CDR3 DNA: TGTGCCAGCAGCGGGGGCGCAGCCTTACAAGATACGCAGTATTTT

V gene: TRBV6-1
J gene: TRBJ2-1
clone size: -
D gene: -
CDR3 protein: CASNRLEGNEQFF
CDR3 DNA: TGTGCCAGCAACCGACTAGAAGGCAATGAGCAGTTCTTC

V gene: TRBV7-2
J gene: TRBJ1-2
clone size: -
D gene: -
CDR3 protein: CASSAPGTGTNYGYTF
CDR3 DNA: TGTGCCAGCAGCGCGCCCGGGACTGGGACTAACTATGGCTACACCTTC

V gene: TRBV13
J gene: TRBJ1-2
clone size: -
D gene: -
CDR3 protein: CASSSLGTSSYYGCTF
CDR3 DNA: TGTGCCAGCAGCTCCTTGGGGACATCTTCCTACTATGGCTGCACCTTC

V gene: TRBV12-3/TRBV12-4
J gene: TRBJ2-7
clone size: few
D gene: -
CDR3 protein: CASSSASEQYF
CDR3 DNA: TGTGCCAGCAGTTCCGCGTCCGAGCAGTACTTC

V gene: TRBV20-1
J gene: TRBJ2-3
clone size: -
D gene: TRBD1
CDR3 protein: CSAWTGGTDTQYF
CDR3 DNA: TGCAGTGCTTGGACAGGGGGCACAGATACGCAGTATTTT

V gene: TRBV6-2/TRBV6-3
J gene: TRBJ2-3
clone size: -
D gene: TRBD2
CDR3 protein: CASSYLLAGAPDATQYF
CDR3 DNA: TGTGCCAGCAGTTATTTGCTAGCGGGGGCCCCTGATGCTACGCAGTATTTT

V gene: TRBV5-1
J gene: TRBJ2-6
clone size: -
D gene: -
CDR3 protein: CASSPPKAGANVLTF
CDR3 DNA: TGCGCCAGCAGCCCCCCGAAGGCTGGGGCCAACGTCCTGACTTTC

V gene: TRBV9
J gene: TRBJ2-3
clone size: -
D gene: TRBD2
CDR3 protein: CASSGQDGTSGGMDTQYF
CDR3 DNA: TGTGCCAGCAGCGGGCAAGACGGGACTAGCGGGGGTATGGATACGCAGTATTTT

V gene: TRBV5-1
J gene: TRBJ2-1
clone size: -
D gene: TRBD2
CDR3 protein: CASSPNGASGGNERFF
CDR3 DNA: TGCGCCAGCAGCCCCAATGGGGCTAGCGGGGGGAATGAGCGGTTCTTC

V gene: TRBV3-1
J gene: TRBJ1-1
clone size: -
D gene: -
CDR3 protein: CASSQDLVRGTEAFF
CDR3 DNA: TGTGCCAGCAGCCAAGATTTGGTTCGGGGCACTGAAGCTTTCTTT

V gene: TRBV9
J gene: TRBJ1-2
clone size: -
D gene: TRBD1
CDR3 protein: CASSVALGTGGYTF
CDR3 DNA: TGTGCCAGCAGCGTAGCTTTGGGGACAGGGGGCTACACCTTC

V gene: TRBV7-2
J gene: TRBJ2-5
clone size: few
D gene: -
CDR3 protein: CASSLGGLRQETQYF
CDR3 DNA: TGTGCCAGCAGCTTAGGTGGACTACGACAAGAGACCCAGTACTTC

V gene: TRBV5-1
J gene: TRBJ1-2
clone size: -
D gene: TRBD1
CDR3 protein: CASSLPGQGEGYTF
CDR3 DNA: TGCGCCAGCAGCTTACCGGGACAGGGGGAAGGCTACACCTTC

V gene: TRBV11-2
J gene: TRBJ2-3
clone size: -
D gene: TRBD2
CDR3 protein: CASSRGRGGSDTQYF
CDR3 DNA: TGTGCCAGCAGTCGAGGGCGGGGGGGATCAGATACGCAGTATTTT

V gene: TRBV3-1
J gene: TRBJ2-5
clone size: -
D gene: -
CDR3 protein: CASSRGRGAQETQYF
CDR3 DNA: TGTGCCAGCAGCCGCGGACGGGGGGCTCAAGAGACCCAGTACTTC

V gene: TRBV28
J gene: TRBJ1-1
clone size: -
D gene: -
CDR3 protein: CASSSGQLLNTEAFF
CDR3 DNA: TGTGCCAGCAGTTCAGGACAGCTTTTGAACACTGAAGCTTTCTTT

V gene: TRBV5-1
J gene: TRBJ2-5
clone size: few
D gene: TRBD2
CDR3 protein: CASSPGLWRGAQETQYF
CDR3 DNA: TGCGCCAGCAGCCCGGGGTTGTGGCGGGGGGCGCAAGAGACCCAGTACTTC